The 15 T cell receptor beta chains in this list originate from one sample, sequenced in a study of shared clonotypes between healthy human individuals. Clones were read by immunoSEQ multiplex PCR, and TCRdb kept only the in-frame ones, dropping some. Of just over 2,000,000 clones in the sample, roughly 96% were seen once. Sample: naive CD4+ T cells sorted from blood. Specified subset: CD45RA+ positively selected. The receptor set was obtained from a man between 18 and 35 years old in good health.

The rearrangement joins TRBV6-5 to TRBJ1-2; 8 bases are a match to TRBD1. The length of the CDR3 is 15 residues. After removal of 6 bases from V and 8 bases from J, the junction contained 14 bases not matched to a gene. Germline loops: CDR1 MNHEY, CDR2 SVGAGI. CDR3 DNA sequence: TGTGCCAGCAGCTCCCCAAGGGACAGGATCCACGGCTACACCTTC. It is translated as CASSSPRDRIHGYTF.

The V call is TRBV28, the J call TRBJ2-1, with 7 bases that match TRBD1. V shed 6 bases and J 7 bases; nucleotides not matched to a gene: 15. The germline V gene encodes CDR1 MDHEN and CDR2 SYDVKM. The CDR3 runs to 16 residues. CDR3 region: CASRESGTEFGNEQFF. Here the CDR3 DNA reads TGTGCCAGCAGGGAATCCGGGACAGAGTTCGGGAATGAGCAGTTCTTC.

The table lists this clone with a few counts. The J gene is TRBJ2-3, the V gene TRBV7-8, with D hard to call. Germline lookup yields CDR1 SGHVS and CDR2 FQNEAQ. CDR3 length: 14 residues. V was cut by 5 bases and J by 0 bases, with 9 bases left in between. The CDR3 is CASSPLTSTDTQYF. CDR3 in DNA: TGTGCCAGCAGCCCCCTTACTAGCACAGATACGCAGTATTTT.

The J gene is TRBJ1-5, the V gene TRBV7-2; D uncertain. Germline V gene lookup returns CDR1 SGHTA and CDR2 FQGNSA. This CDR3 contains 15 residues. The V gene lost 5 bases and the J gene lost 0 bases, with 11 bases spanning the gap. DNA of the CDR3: TGTGCCAGCAGCCCCAGGCGGGTTAGCAATCAGCCCCAGCATTTT. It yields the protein CASSPRRVSNQPQHF.

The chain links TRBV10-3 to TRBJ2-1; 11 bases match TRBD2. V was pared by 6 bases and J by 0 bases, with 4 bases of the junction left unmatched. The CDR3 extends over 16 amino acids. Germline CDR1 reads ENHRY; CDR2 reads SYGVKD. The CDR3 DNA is TGTGCCATCAGCAGACTAGCGGGGAGCTCCTACAATGAGCAGTTCTTC. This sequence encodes CAISRLAGSSYNEQFF.

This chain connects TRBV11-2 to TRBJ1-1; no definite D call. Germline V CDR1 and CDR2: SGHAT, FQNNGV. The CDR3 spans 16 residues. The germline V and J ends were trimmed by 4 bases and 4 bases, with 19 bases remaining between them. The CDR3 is CASSSRGRARGTEAFF. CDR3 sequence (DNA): TGTGCCAGCAGCTCCCGTGGCCGGGCTCGGGGCACTGAAGCTTTCTTT.

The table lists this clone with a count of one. As DNA, the CDR3 is TGTGCCAGCAGTTACTCGGGGGGGGACTACGAGCAGTACTTC. Its translation is CASSYSGGDYEQYF. This rearrangement joins TRBV6-6 to TRBJ2-7, with 7 bases identical to TRBD2. Germline CDR1 reads MNHNY; CDR2 reads SVGAGI (reference sequence). The CDR3 totals 14 residues. The V gene end was trimmed by 0 bases and the J gene end by 3 bases; junction bases not matched to a gene: 2.

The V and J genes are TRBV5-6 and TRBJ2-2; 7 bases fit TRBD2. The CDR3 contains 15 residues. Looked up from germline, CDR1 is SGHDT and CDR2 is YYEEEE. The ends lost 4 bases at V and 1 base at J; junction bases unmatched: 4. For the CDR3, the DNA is TGTGCCAGCAGCAGCGGGATCTTGAACACCGGGGAGCTGTTTTTT. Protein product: CASSSGILNTGELFF.

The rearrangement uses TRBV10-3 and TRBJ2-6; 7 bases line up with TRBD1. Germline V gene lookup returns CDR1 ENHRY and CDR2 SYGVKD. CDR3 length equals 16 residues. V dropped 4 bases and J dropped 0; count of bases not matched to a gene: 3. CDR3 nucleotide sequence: TGTGCCATCAGTGGCGACAGGGTCTCTGGGGCCAACGTCCTGACTTTC. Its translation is CAISGDRVSGANVLTF.

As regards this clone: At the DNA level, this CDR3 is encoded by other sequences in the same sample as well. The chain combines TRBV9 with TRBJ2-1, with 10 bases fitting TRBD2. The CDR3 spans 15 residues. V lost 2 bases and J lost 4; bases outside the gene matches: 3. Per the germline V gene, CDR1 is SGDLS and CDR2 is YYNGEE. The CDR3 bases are TGTGCCAGCAGCGTTTTAGCGGGGGGATACAATGAGCAGTTCTTC. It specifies CASSVLAGGYNEQFF.

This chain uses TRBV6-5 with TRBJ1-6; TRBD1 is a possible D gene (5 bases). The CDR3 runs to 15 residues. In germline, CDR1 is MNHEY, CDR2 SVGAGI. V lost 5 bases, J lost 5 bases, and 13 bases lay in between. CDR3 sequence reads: CASSSGGADNSPLHF. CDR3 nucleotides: TGTGCCAGCAGTAGCGGAGGGGCAGATAATTCACCCCTCCACTTT.

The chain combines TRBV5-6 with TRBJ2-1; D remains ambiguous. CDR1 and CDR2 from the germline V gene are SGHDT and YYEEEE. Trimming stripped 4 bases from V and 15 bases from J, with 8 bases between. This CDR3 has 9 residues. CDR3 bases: TGTGCCAGCAGCCCACTCCCGTTCTTC. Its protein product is CASSPLPFF.

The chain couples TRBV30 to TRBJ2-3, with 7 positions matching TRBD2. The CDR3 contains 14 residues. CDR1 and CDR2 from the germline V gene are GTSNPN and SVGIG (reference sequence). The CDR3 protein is CGVAGSYGTDTQYF. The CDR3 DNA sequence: TGTGGGGTAGCGGGCTCTTACGGGACAGATACGCAGTATTTT.

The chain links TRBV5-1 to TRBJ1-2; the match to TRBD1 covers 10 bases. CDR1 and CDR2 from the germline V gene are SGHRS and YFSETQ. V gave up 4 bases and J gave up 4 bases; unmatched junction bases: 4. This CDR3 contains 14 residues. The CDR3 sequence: CASSTGQGPYGYTF. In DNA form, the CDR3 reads TGCGCCAGCAGCACGGGACAGGGGCCCTATGGCTACACCTTC.

CDR3 loop: CSARPKDTQYF. As DNA, the CDR3 is TGCAGTGCACGACCAAAAGATACGCAGTATTTT. The chain has TRBV20-1 and TRBJ2-3, with D hard to call. CDR1 is DFQATT, CDR2 SNEGSKA, per germline (reference sequence). The germline V and J ends were trimmed by 6 bases and 5 bases, with 9 bases remaining between them. The CDR3 runs to 11 residues.